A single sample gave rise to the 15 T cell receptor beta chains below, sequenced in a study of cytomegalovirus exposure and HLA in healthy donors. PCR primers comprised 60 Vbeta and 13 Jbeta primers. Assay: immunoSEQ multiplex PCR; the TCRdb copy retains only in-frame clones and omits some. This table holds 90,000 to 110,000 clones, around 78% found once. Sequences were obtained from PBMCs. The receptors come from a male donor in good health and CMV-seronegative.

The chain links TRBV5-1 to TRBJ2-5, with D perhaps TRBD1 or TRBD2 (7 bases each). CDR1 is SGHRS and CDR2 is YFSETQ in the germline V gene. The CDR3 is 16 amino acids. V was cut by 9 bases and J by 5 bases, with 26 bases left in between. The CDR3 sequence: CATRGGQSGSRETQYF. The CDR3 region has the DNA TGCGCCACCAGGGGGGGGCAATCCGGTTCGCGGGAGACCCAGTACTTC.

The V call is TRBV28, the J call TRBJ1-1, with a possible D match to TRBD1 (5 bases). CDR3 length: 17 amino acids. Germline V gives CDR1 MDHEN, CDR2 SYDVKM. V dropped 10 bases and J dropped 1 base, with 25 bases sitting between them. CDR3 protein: CATWDFPNENKNTEAFF. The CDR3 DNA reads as TGTGCCACCTGGGACTTCCCGAACGAAAATAAGAACACTGAAGCTTTCTTT. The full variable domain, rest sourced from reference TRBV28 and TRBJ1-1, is DVKVTQSSRYLVKRTGEKVFLECVQDMDHENMFWYRQDPGLGLRLIYFSYDVKMKEKGDIPEGYSVSREKKERFSLILESASTNQTSMYLCATWDFPNENKNTEAFFGQGTRLTVV.

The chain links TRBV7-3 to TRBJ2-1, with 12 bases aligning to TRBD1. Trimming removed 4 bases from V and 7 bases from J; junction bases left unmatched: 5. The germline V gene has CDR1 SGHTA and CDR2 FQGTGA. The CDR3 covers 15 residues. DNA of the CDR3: TGTGCCAGCAGCTCCGGGACAGGGGGCTGGAATGAGCAGTTCTTC. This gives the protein CASSSGTGGWNEQFF.

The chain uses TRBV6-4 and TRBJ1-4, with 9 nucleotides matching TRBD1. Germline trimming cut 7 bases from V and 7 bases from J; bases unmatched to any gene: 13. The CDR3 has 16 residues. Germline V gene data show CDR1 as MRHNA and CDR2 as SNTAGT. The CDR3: CASTISPGQGSEKLFF. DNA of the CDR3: TGTGCCAGCACCATCTCCCCGGGACAGGGAAGTGAAAAACTGTTTTTT.

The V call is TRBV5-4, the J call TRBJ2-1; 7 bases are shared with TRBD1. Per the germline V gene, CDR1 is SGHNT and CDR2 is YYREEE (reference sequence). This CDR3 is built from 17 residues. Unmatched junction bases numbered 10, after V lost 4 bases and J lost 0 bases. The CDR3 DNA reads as TGTGCCAGCAGCCCCGACGGGACAGATAGCTCCTACAATGAGCAGTTCTTC. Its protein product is CASSPDGTDSSYNEQFF.

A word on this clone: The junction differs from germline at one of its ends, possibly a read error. DNA of the CDR3: TGTGCTAGCAGCCCGGGACTAGAGAAGACCCAGTACTTC. This encodes CASSPGLEKTQYF. The J gene is TRBJ2-5, the V gene TRBV7-7, with 8 nucleotides matching TRBD2. The CDR3 totals 13 residues. The germline gives CDR1 SSHAT, CDR2 FNYEAQ (reference sequence).

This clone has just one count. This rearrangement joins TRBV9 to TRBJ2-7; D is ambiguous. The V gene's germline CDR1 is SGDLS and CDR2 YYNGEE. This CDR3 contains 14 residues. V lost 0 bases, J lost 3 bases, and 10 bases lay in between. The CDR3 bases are TGTGCCAGCAGCGTAGGGAGCTCGGGCTACGAGCAGTACTTC. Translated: CASSVGSSGYEQYF. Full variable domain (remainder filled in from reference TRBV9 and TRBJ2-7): DSGVTQTPKHLITATGQRVTLRCSPRSGDLSVYWYQQSLDQGLQFLIQYYNGEERAKGNILERFSAQQFPDLHSELNLSSLELGDSALYFCASSVGSSGYEQYFGPGTRLTVT.

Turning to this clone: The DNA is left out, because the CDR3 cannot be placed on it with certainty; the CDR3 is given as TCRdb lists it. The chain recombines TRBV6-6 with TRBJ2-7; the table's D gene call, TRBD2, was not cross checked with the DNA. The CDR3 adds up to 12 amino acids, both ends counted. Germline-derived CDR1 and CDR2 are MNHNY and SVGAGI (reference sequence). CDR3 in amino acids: CASSWASGSTYF.

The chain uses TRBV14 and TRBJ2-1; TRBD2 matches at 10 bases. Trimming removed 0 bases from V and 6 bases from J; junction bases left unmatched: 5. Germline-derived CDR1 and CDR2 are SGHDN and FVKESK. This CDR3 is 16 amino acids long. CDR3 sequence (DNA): TGTGCCAGCAGCCAAGATTCGGCTAGCGGGGGCAATGAGCAGTTCTTC. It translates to CASSQDSASGGNEQFF.

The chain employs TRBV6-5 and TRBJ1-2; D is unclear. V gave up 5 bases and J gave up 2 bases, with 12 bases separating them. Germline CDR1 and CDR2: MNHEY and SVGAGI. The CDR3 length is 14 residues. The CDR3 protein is CASSRRSQNYGYTF. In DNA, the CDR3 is TGTGCCAGCAGTCGCAGGTCTCAAAACTATGGCTACACCTTC.

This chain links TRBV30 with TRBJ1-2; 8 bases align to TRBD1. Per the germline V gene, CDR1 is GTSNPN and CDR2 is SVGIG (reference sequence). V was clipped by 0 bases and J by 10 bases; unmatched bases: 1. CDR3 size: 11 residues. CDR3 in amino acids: CAWSVQGDYTF. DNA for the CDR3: TGTGCCTGGAGTGTACAGGGGGACTACACCTTC.

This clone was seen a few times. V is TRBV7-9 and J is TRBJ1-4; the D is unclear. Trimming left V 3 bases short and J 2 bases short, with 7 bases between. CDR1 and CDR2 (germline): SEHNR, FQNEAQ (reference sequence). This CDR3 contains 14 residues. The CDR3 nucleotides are TGTGCCAGCAGCTTTGGAGGGACTAATGAAAAACTGTTTTTT. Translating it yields CASSFGGTNEKLFF.

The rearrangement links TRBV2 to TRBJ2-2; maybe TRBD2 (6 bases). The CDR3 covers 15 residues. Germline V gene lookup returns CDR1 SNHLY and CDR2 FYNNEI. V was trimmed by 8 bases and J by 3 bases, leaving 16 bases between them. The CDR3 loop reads CASVMGGGDTGELFF. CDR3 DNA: TGTGCCAGCGTTATGGGAGGAGGGGACACCGGGGAGCTGTTTTTT.

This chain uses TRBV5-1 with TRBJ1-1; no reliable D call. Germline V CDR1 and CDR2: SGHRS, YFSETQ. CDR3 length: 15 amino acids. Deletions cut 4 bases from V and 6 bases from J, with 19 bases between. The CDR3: CASSPGRAGRAEAFF. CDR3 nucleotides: TGCGCCAGCAGCCCCGGAAGGGCGGGGAGGGCTGAAGCTTTCTTT. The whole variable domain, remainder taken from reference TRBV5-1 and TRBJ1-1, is KAGVTQTPRYLIKTRGQQVTLSCSPISGHRSVSWYQQTPGQGLQFLFEYFSETQRNKGNFPGRFSGRQFSNSRSEMNVSTLELGDSALYLCASSPGRAGRAEAFFGQGTRLTVV.

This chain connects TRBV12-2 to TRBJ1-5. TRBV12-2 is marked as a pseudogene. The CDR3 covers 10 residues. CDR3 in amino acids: CALRPPPQHF. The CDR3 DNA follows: TGTGCCCTGCGGCCGCCCCCCCAGCATTTT.